This is a list of T cell receptor beta chains from one sample in a study of blood T cell repertoires in COVID-19. The protocol was immunoSEQ multiplex PCR, while the TCRdb copy is restricted to in-frame clones and leaves out a portion. The sample lists approximately 170,000 clones; approximately 87% were seen once. Sequencing was performed on peripheral blood. These receptors all come from a woman in her 70s with acute or convalescent COVID-19. CDR3s include the opening cysteine and the closing phenylalanine or tryptophan. A D gene is named only where the DNA matches it firmly. Clone size appears in some rows only: once, few, many, or a class for an expanded clone.

cdr3_length: 13; d_call: NA; v_call: TRBV5-1; j_call: TRBJ1-1; clone_size: once; cdr3_aa: CASSATGWTEAFF; cdr3_nt: TGCGCCAGCAGCGCCACAGGGTGGACTGAAGCTTTCTTT
cdr3_length: 16; d_call: TRBD2; v_call: TRBV5-5; j_call: TRBJ2-5; clone_size: NA; cdr3_aa: CASSLGLAGGGETQYF; cdr3_nt: TGTGCCAGCAGCCTGGGACTAGCGGGGGGTGGAGAGACCCAGTACTTC
cdr3_length: 17; d_call: NA; v_call: TRBV5-6; j_call: TRBJ2-1; clone_size: once; cdr3_aa: CASSSIVGWQGNNEQFF; cdr3_nt: TGTGCCAGCAGTTCTATCGTCGGGTGGCAGGGTAACAATGAGCAGTTCTTC
cdr3_length: 17; d_call: TRBD1; v_call: TRBV27; j_call: TRBJ1-2; clone_size: once; cdr3_aa: CASSSGYLGGGGSGYTF; cdr3_nt: TGTGCCAGCAGCAGTGGGTATTTAGGGGGCGGAGGGTCTGGCTACACCTTC
cdr3_length: 16; d_call: NA; v_call: TRBV28; j_call: TRBJ2-7; clone_size: NA; cdr3_aa: CASSPLAGRVKDEQYF; cdr3_nt: TGTGCCAGCAGTCCCCTGGCGGGACGGGTCAAAGACGAGCAGTACTTC
cdr3_length: 16; d_call: TRBD1; v_call: TRBV6-2/TRBV6-3; j_call: TRBJ1-5; clone_size: NA; cdr3_aa: CASSRTGGAGNQPQHF; cdr3_nt: TGTGCCAGCAGTCGGACAGGGGGCGCGGGCAATCAGCCCCAGCATTTT
cdr3_length: 14; d_call: NA; v_call: TRBV2; j_call: TRBJ1-6; clone_size: NA; cdr3_aa: CASSEGGRVSPLHF; cdr3_nt: TGTGCCAGCAGTGAAGGTGGCAGGGTCTCACCCCTCCACTTT
cdr3_length: 14; d_call: NA; v_call: TRBV5-1; j_call: TRBJ1-3; clone_size: NA; cdr3_aa: CASSSGLTVDTIYF; cdr3_nt: TGCGCCAGCAGCTCAGGACTTACGGTGGACACCATATATTTT
cdr3_length: 14; d_call: TRBD1; v_call: TRBV6-2/TRBV6-3; j_call: TRBJ1-2; clone_size: NA; cdr3_aa: CASSLGTDLLGYTF; cdr3_nt: TGTGCCAGCAGCCTCGGGACAGACCTCCTTGGCTACACCTTC
cdr3_length: 18; d_call: NA; v_call: TRBV6-2/TRBV6-3; j_call: TRBJ1-1; clone_size: NA; cdr3_aa: CASSYRGPTMELNTEAFF; cdr3_nt: TGTGCCAGCAGTTATAGGGGCCCAACCATGGAGCTGAACACTGAAGCTTTCTTT
cdr3_length: 14; d_call: NA; v_call: TRBV19; j_call: TRBJ1-1; clone_size: NA; cdr3_aa: CASSAGVWNTEAFF; cdr3_nt: TGTGCCAGTAGCGCGGGGGTCTGGAACACTGAAGCTTTCTTT
cdr3_length: 15; d_call: NA; v_call: TRBV7-2; j_call: TRBJ2-7; clone_size: NA; cdr3_aa: CASTLNSANSVHRDF; cdr3_nt: TGTGCCAGCACACTTAATAGCGCAAACTCGGTGCATAGGGACTTC
cdr3_length: 14; d_call: NA; v_call: TRBV7-6; j_call: TRBJ1-1; clone_size: NA; cdr3_aa: CASSPSGVGAEAFF; cdr3_nt: TGTGCCAGCAGCCCCTCAGGGGTGGGCGCTGAAGCTTTCTTT
cdr3_length: 13; d_call: NA; v_call: TRBV7-2; j_call: TRBJ1-5; clone_size: NA; cdr3_aa: CASSLQGYQPQHF; cdr3_nt: TGTGCCAGCAGCTTACAGGGGTATCAGCCCCAGCATTTT
cdr3_length: 14; d_call: TRBD2; v_call: TRBV28; j_call: TRBJ2-1; clone_size: NA; cdr3_aa: CASSGTSGSYEQFF; cdr3_nt: TGTGCCAGCAGTGGGACTAGCGGGAGTTATGAGCAGTTCTTC
cdr3_length: 14; d_call: NA; v_call: TRBV3-1/TRBV3-2; j_call: TRBJ1-1; clone_size: NA; cdr3_aa: CASSPGGRDTEAFF; cdr3_nt: TGTGCCAGCAGCCCCGGGGGTAGGGATACTGAAGCTTTCTTT
cdr3_length: 19; d_call: TRBD1; v_call: TRBV11-2; j_call: TRBJ1-5; clone_size: NA; cdr3_aa: CASSVPYGTGGGSNQPQHF; cdr3_nt: TGTGCCAGCAGCGTACCCTACGGGACAGGGGGTGGTAGCAATCAGCCCCAGCATTTT
cdr3_length: 18; d_call: NA; v_call: TRBV7-6; j_call: TRBJ2-1; clone_size: few; cdr3_aa: CASSPTQGRGQSSNEQFF; cdr3_nt: TGTGCCAGCAGCCCGACACAGGGAAGAGGGCAATCGAGCAATGAGCAGTTCTTC
cdr3_length: 18; d_call: NA; v_call: TRBV5-1; j_call: TRBJ1-1; clone_size: NA; cdr3_aa: CASSLASQGSILGTEAFF; cdr3_nt: TGCGCCAGCAGCTTGGCCAGCCAGGGGTCGATTCTAGGCACTGAAGCTTTCTTT
cdr3_length: 14; d_call: TRBD1; v_call: TRBV2; j_call: TRBJ1-2; clone_size: NA; cdr3_aa: CASSEYGTADGYTF; cdr3_nt: TGTGCCAGCAGCGAATACGGGACAGCCGATGGCTACACCTTC
cdr3_length: 13; d_call: TRBD2; v_call: TRBV18; j_call: TRBJ2-2; clone_size: NA; cdr3_aa: CASSPGTTGELFF; cdr3_nt: TGTGCCAGCTCACCCGGGACTACTGGGGAGCTGTTTTTT
cdr3_length: 13; d_call: NA; v_call: TRBV4-3; j_call: TRBJ1-1; clone_size: NA; cdr3_aa: CASSQDLRWLAFF; cdr3_nt: TGCGCCAGCAGCCAAGATCTGAGATGGTTGGCTTTCTTT
cdr3_length: 15; d_call: NA; v_call: TRBV11-1; j_call: TRBJ2-2; clone_size: NA; cdr3_aa: CASSLERGSTGELFF; cdr3_nt: TGTGCCAGCAGCTTAGAACGGGGATCAACCGGGGAGCTGTTTTTT
cdr3_length: 14; d_call: TRBD1; v_call: TRBV5-6; j_call: TRBJ2-7; clone_size: once; cdr3_aa: CASSATGFPYEQYF; cdr3_nt: TGTGCCAGCAGCGCGACAGGGTTCCCCTACGAGCAGTACTTC
cdr3_length: 12; d_call: NA; v_call: TRBV19; j_call: TRBJ2-1; clone_size: NA; cdr3_aa: CASRAFYNEQFF; cdr3_nt: TGTGCCAGTAGAGCTTTCTACAATGAGCAGTTCTTC
cdr3_length: 15; d_call: TRBD1; v_call: TRBV7-8; j_call: TRBJ2-7; clone_size: NA; cdr3_aa: CASKLGQSLAYEQYF; cdr3_nt: TGTGCCAGCAAACTGGGACAGTCTTTAGCCTACGAGCAGTACTTC
cdr3_length: 16; d_call: TRBD2; v_call: TRBV19; j_call: TRBJ2-2; clone_size: NA; cdr3_aa: CASSTNRGLVYGELFF; cdr3_nt: TGTGCCAGTAGTACTAATAGGGGACTAGTTTATGGGGAGCTGTTTTTT
cdr3_length: 17; d_call: NA; v_call: TRBV4-3; j_call: TRBJ1-4; clone_size: NA; cdr3_aa: CASSQDGYRATNEKLFF; cdr3_nt: TGCGCCAGCAGCCAAGATGGGTACAGGGCTACTAATGAAAAACTGTTTTTT
cdr3_length: 13; d_call: TRBD1; v_call: TRBV7-9; j_call: TRBJ1-4; clone_size: few; cdr3_aa: CASSRDRGEKLFF; cdr3_nt: TGTGCCAGCAGCCGGGACAGGGGAGAAAAACTGTTTTTT
cdr3_length: 12; d_call: TRBD1; v_call: TRBV29-1; j_call: TRBJ2-7; clone_size: once; cdr3_aa: CSGWGQGREQYF; cdr3_nt: TGCAGCGGTTGGGGACAGGGGCGCGAGCAGTACTTC
cdr3_length: 16; d_call: TRBD1; v_call: TRBV10-1; j_call: TRBJ1-5; clone_size: few; cdr3_aa: CATTGTGDGGNQPQHF; cdr3_nt: TGCGCCACGACCGGGACAGGGGATGGTGGCAATCAGCCCCAGCATTTT
cdr3_length: 16; d_call: NA; v_call: TRBV19; j_call: TRBJ2-1; clone_size: NA; cdr3_aa: CASSIGGGTLGDEQFF; cdr3_nt: TGTGCCAGTAGTATAGGCGGCGGCACCCTAGGGGATGAGCAGTTCTTC
cdr3_length: 16; d_call: NA; v_call: TRBV21-1; j_call: TRBJ1-1; clone_size: NA; cdr3_aa: CASSNRIGGTDTEAFF; cdr3_nt: TGTGCCAGCAGCAACCGCATCGGGGGAACTGACACTGAAGCTTTCTTT
cdr3_length: 16; d_call: TRBD2; v_call: TRBV5-1; j_call: TRBJ2-7; clone_size: NA; cdr3_aa: CASSLSSGGVFYEQYF; cdr3_nt: TGCGCCAGCAGCTTGTCTAGCGGGGGGGTTTTCTACGAGCAGTACTTC
cdr3_length: 14; d_call: NA; v_call: TRBV6-6; j_call: TRBJ1-3; clone_size: NA; cdr3_aa: CASRKQDSGNTIYF; cdr3_nt: TGTGCCAGCAGGAAACAGGACTCTGGAAACACCATATATTTT
cdr3_length: 14; d_call: TRBD1; v_call: TRBV27; j_call: TRBJ1-2; clone_size: NA; cdr3_aa: CASSVTGVGSGYTF; cdr3_nt: TGTGCCAGCAGTGTGACAGGGGTTGGGAGTGGCTACACCTTC
cdr3_length: 14; d_call: NA; v_call: TRBV19; j_call: TRBJ2-7; clone_size: NA; cdr3_aa: CASSTGVSSNEQYF; cdr3_nt: TGTGCCAGTAGTACAGGGGTTTCGAGTAACGAGCAGTACTTC
cdr3_length: 15; d_call: TRBD1; v_call: TRBV4-3; j_call: TRBJ1-1; clone_size: NA; cdr3_aa: CASSQDLRGRTEAFF; cdr3_nt: TGCGCCAGCAGCCAAGATCTGAGGGGGCGGACTGAAGCTTTCTTT
cdr3_length: 15; d_call: NA; v_call: TRBV7-9; j_call: TRBJ1-3; clone_size: NA; cdr3_aa: CASSPEGGSGNTIYF; cdr3_nt: TGTGCCAGCAGCCCCGAGGGTGGCTCTGGAAACACCATATATTTT
cdr3_length: 15; d_call: NA; v_call: TRBV6-4; j_call: TRBJ2-1; clone_size: NA; cdr3_aa: CASSDSRASYNEQFF; cdr3_nt: TGTGCCAGCAGTGACTCCAGGGCCTCCTACAATGAGCAGTTCTTC